This TCR beta chain was identified in a study of cytomegalovirus exposure and HLA in healthy donors. This CDR3 comprises 14 residues. The V gene's germline CDR1 is SGHNT and CDR2 YYREEE (reference sequence). Broader study findings: Reports credit the classifier with highly specific, highly sensitive diagnosis of cytomegalovirus status. The study designated around 150 TCR beta chains cytomegalovirus-associated.

Profiling relied on immunoSEQ multiplex PCR, and the TCRdb table lists in-frame clones only, not all of them. Of under 110,000 clones listed, about nine tenths were seen once; the top ten hold 1.5% to 2%. As to this clone: Its antigen is as yet unknown. One end of the junction varies from germline; a read error may be responsible.

This TCR derives from a woman aged 18-29 years in good health and CMV-seropositive. This sequence joins TRBV5-4 and TRBJ2-7, with 10 nucleotides matching TRBD1. Material: PBMCs. This chain's CDR3 is CASTLGQGFDEQYF. The CDR3 nucleotides are TGTGCCAGCACCTTGGGACAGGGGTTCGACGAGCAGTACTTC.